This T cell receptor beta chain derives from a study of control samples from healthy donors and cancer patients. This table comes from immunoSEQ multiplex PCR, and its TCRdb copy is limited to in-frame clones, with some not included. The profile shows roughly 120,000 clones, around nine tenths of them singletons. Germline V gene lookup returns CDR1 SGHRS and CDR2 YFSETQ. The CDR3 is made up of 18 amino acids. V was cut by 0 bases and J by 0 bases, with 18 bases left in between. Only one count was recorded for this clone. The sample taken for sequencing was blood. The source is a man between 45 and 60 years old in good health. This rearrangement joins TRBV5-1 to TRBJ2-5; D is uncertain. CDR3: CASSLDRTTRPNQETQYF. CDR3 coding DNA: TGCGCCAGCAGCTTGGACAGAACGACACGACCAAACCAAGAGACCCAGTACTTC.